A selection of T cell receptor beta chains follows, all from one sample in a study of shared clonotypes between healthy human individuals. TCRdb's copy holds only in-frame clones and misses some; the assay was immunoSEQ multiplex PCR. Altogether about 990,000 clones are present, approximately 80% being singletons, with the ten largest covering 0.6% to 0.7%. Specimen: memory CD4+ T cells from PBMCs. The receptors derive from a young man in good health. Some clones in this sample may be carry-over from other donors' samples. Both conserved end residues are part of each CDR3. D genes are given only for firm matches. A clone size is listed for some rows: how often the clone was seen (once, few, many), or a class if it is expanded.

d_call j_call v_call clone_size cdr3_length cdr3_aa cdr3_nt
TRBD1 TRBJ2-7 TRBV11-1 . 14 CASSLGDRAGEQYF TGTGCCAGCAGCTTAGGGGACAGGGCGGGCGAGCAGTACTTC
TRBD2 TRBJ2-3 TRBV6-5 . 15 CASTIAGGPRDTQYF TGTGCCAGCACCATAGCGGGAGGGCCTCGGGATACGCAGTATTTT
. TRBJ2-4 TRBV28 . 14 CASGAGGAKNIQYF TGTGCCAGCGGCGCCGGCGGGGCCAAAAACATTCAGTACTTC
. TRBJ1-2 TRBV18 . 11 CASSGGSGYTF TGTGCCAGCTCCGGTGGCAGTGGCTACACCTTC
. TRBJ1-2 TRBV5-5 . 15 CASSPLEAASYGYTF TGTGCCAGCAGCCCCCTCGAAGCCGCCTCCTATGGCTACACCTTC
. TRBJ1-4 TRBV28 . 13 CASRSGTYEKLFF TGTGCCAGCAGGTCCGGGACATATGAAAAACTGTTTTTT
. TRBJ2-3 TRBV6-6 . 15 CASSYSGSSTDTQYF TGTGCCAGCAGTTACTCGGGGTCTAGCACAGATACGCAGTATTTT
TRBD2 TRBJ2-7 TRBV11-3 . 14 CASSRNAGEGEQYF TGTGCCAGCAGCCGAAATGCGGGGGAGGGTGAGCAGTACTTC
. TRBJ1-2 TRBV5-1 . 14 CASSLAEVLDRYTF TGCGCCAGCAGCTTGGCCGAGGTTCTGGATCGCTACACCTTC
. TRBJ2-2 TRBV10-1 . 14 CASRESTNTGELFF TGCGCCAGCAGGGAGAGTACCAACACCGGGGAGCTGTTTTTT
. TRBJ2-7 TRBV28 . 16 CASRTQRRGKGYEQYF TGTGCCAGCAGGACCCAACGACGGGGGAAGGGCTACGAGCAGTACTTC
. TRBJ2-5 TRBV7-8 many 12 CAGGGTQETQYF TGTGCCGGAGGGGGCACCCAAGAGACCCAGTACTTC
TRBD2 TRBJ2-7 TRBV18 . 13 CASSQIAGEPLDF TGTGCCAGCTCCCAGATAGCGGGAGAGCCCCTGGACTTC
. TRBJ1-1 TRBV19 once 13 CASSMYRPRGAFF TGTGCCAGTAGTATGTACAGGCCAAGAGGAGCTTTCTTT
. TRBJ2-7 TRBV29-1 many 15 CSVDSFGLGGYEQYF TGCAGCGTTGATTCGTTTGGGTTAGGAGGCTACGAGCAGTACTTC
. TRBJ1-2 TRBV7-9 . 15 CASSSEQGANYGYTF TGTGCCAGCAGCTCAGAACAGGGAGCTAACTATGGCTACACCTTC
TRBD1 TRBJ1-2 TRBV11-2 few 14 CASSLGGTGRGYTF TGTGCCAGCAGCTTAGGTGGGACAGGAAGGGGCTACACCTTC
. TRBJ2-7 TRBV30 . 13 CAWSGLARGEQYF TGTGCCTGGAGTGGGTTGGCTAGGGGCGAGCAGTACTTC
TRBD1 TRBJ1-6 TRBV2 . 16 CASQDRDRGRYSPLHF TGTGCCAGCCAGGACCGGGACAGGGGTCGGTACTCACCCCTCCACTTT
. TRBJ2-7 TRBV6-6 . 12 CASSYTDYEQYF TGTGCCAGCAGTTACACGGACTACGAGCAGTACTTC
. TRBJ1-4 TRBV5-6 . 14 CASSLVYGREKLFF TGTGCCAGCAGCTTGGTGTACGGGAGGGAAAAACTGTTTTTT
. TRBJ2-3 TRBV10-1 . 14 CASAASDTTDTQYF TGCGCCAGCGCGGCTAGCGATACGACAGATACGCAGTATTTT